This T cell receptor (beta chain) is from a study of human T cells and chemical hapten exposure. Study in general: Readings were taken at 6 days from patch tests that had applied 0.01% DPC to the upper back.

The time point was: pre-sensitization, week 0. This sample's treatment: therapeutic diphenylcyclopropenone sensitization with weekly scalp DPC. In every case, blood was obtained before the patch test was applied. The donor pool consisted of alopecia patients aged 18 to 70 years, considered suitable for DPC. This clonotype was observed a few times. What the library attached to individual cDNA molecules were unique molecular identifiers. MiXCR, applied by TCRdb to the RACE reads, yields one record per CDR3 protein. Here the sample spans over 300,000 distinct CDR3 sequences, about 5.1% being singletons. CDR1 GTSNPN and CDR2 SVGIG come from the germline V gene (reference sequence). The CDR3 has 13 amino acids. V lost 0 bases and J 3 bases, leaving 9 bases between the germline ends.

The sequence came from a woman aged 50 to 60 with alopecia areata. Some clones in this sample may be carry-over from other donors' samples. V is TRBV30 and J is TRBJ2-7, with D tentatively TRBD1 (6 bases). This specimen consisted of whole blood, obtained in connection with sensitization to the hapten diphenylcyclopropenone (DPC). This chain's CDR3 is CAWSVQDSYEQYF. CDR3 DNA sequence: TGTGCCTGGAGTGTACAGGACAGCTACGAGCAGTACTTC.